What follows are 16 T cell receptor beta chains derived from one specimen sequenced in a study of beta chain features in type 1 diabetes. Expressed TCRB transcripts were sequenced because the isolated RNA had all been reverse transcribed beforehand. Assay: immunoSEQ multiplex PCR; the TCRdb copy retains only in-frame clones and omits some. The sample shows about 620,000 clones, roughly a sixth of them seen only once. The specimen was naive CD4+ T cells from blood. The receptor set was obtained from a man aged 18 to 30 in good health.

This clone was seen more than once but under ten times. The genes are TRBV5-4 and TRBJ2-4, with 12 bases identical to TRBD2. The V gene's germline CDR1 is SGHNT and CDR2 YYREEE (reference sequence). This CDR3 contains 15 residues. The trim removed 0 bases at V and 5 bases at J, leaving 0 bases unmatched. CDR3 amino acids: CASSLGTSGENIQYF. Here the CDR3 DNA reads TGTGCCAGCAGCTTGGGGACTAGCGGGGAAAACATTCAGTACTTC.

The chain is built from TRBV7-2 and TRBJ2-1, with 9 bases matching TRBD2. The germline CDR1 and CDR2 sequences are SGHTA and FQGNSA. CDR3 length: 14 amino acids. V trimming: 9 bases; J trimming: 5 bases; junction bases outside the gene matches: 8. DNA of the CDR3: TGTGCCAGTAAACTTAGCGGGAGTCACAATGAGCAGTTCTTC. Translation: CASKLSGSHNEQFF.

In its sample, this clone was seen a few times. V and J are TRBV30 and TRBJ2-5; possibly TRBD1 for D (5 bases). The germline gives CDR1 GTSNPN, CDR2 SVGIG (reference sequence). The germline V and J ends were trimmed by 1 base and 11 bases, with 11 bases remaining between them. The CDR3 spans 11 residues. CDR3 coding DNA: TGTGCCTGGAGTGGTTCAGGGCTGCAGTACTTC. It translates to CAWSGSGLQYF.

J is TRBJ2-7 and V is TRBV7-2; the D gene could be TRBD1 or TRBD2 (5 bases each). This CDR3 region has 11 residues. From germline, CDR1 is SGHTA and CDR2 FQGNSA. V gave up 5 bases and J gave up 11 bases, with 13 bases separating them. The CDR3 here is CASSDSGTKYF. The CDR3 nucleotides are TGTGCCAGCAGCGACTCCGGGACCAAGTACTTC.

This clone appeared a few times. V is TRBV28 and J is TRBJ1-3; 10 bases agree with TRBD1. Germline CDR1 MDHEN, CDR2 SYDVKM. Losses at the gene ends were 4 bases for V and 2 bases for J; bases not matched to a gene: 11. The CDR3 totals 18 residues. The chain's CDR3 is CASSSHPGQGFPGNTIYF. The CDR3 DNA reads TGTGCCAGCAGTTCCCACCCGGGACAGGGGTTCCCTGGAAACACCATATATTTT.

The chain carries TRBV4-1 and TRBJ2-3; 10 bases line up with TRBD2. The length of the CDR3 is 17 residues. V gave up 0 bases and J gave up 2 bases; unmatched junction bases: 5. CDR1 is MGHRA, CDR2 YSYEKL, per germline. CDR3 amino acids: CASSQDPSGSFTDTQYF. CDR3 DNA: TGCGCCAGCAGCCAAGATCCTAGCGGGAGTTTCACAGATACGCAGTATTTT.

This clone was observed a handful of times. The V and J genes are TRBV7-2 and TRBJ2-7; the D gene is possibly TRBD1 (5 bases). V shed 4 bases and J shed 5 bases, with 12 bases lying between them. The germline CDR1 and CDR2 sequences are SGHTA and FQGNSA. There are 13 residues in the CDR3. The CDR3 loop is CASSSRGRDEQYF. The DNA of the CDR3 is TGTGCCAGCAGCTCTAGGGGCAGGGACGAGCAGTACTTC. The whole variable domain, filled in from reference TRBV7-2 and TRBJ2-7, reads GAGVSQSPSNKVTEKGKDVELRCDPISGHTALYWYRQSLGQGLEFLIYFQGNSAPDKSGLPSDRFSAERTGGSVSTLTIQRTQQEDSAVYLCASSSRGRDEQYFGPGTRLTVT.

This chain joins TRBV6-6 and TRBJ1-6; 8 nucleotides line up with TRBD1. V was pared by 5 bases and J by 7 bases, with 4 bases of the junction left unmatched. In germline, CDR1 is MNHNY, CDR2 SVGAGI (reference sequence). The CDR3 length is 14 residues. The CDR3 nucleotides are TGTGCCAGCAGTCCCGGACAGGGAAATTCACCCCTCCACTTT. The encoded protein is CASSPGQGNSPLHF.

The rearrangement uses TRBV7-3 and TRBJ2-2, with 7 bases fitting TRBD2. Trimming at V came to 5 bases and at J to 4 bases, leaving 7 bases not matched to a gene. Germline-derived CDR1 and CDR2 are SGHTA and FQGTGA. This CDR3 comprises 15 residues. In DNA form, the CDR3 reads TGTGCCAGCAGCCCCCGGGGAGGGCCCACCGGGGAGCTGTTTTTT. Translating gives CASSPRGGPTGELFF.

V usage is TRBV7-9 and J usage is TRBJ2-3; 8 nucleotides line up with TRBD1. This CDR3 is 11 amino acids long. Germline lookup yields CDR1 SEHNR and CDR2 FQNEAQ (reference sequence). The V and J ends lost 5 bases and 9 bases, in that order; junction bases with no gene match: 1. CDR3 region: CASSRQGTQYF. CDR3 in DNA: TGTGCCAGCAGCCGACAGGGGACGCAGTATTTT.

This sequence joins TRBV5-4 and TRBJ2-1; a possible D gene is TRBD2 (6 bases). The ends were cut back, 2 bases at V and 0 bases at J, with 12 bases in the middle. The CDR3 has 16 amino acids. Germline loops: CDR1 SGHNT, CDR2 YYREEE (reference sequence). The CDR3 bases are TGTGCCAGCAGCTTACTACTAGCCTCCTCCTACAATGAGCAGTTCTTC. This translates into CASSLLLASSYNEQFF.

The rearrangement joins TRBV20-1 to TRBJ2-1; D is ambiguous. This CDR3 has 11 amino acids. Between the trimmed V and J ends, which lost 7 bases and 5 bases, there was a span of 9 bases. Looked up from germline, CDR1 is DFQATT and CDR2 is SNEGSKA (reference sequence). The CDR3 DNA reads TGCAGTGTCCCCTGGAACAATGAGCAGTTCTTC. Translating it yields CSVPWNNEQFF.

CDR3 sequence: CASTPGVSGGSQFF. The CDR3 nucleotides read TGTGCCTCTACACCAGGTGTTTCGGGTGGGTCGCAGTTCTTC. The V and J genes are TRBV30 and TRBJ2-1; D is uncertain. CDR1 is GTSNPN and CDR2 is SVGIG in the germline V gene (reference sequence). This CDR3 comprises 14 residues. Trimming removed 7 bases at V and 12 bases at J, with 25 bases between.

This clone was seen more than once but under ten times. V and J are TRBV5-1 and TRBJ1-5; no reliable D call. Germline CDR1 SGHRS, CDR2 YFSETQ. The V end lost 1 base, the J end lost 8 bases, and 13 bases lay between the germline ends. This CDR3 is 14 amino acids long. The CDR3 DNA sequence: TGCGCCAGCAGCTTGTCTTCTCCCTCGGAGCCCCAGCATTTT. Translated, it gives CASSLSSPSEPQHF.

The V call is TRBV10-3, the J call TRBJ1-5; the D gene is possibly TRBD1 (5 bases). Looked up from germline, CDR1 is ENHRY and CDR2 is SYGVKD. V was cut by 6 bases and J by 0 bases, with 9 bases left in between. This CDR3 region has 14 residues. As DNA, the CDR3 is TGTGCCATCAGGGGGCTAGGTAGCAATCAGCCCCAGCATTTT. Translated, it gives CAIRGLGSNQPQHF.

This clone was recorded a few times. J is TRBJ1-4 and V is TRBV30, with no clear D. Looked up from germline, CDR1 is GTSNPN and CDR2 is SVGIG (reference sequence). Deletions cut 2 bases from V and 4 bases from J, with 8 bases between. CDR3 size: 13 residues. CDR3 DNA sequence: TGTGCCTGGAGTAGGGTTTTTAATGAAAAACTGTTTTTT. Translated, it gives CAWSRVFNEKLFF.